This entry lists 23 T cell receptor beta chains sequenced from one sample in a study of cytomegalovirus exposure and HLA in healthy donors. The PCR had 60 Vbeta and 13 Jbeta primers. Here immunoSEQ multiplex PCR was the method, and the copy in TCRdb shows in-frame clones only, minus some. This sample has some 190,000 clones, with roughly 77% found just once. Sequencing was carried out using PBMCs. The receptors stem from a woman in her 30s in good health and CMV-seronegative.

V is TRBV5-8 and J is TRBJ2-5; 7 nucleotides line up with TRBD2. Germline V gives CDR1 SGHTS, CDR2 YDEGEE. With 10 bases clipped from V and 2 bases from J, the junction kept 5 bases outside the gene matches. CDR3 length: 12 residues. The DNA of the CDR3 is TGTGCCGGGGGGGACTTACAAGAGACCCAGTACTTC. This encodes CAGGDLQETQYF.

J is TRBJ2-7 and V is TRBV27; 8 nucleotides align to TRBD2. CDR3 length equals 13 residues. Germline V lookup: CDR1 MNHEY, CDR2 SMNVEV (reference sequence). The V segment lost 5 bases and the J segment 5 bases; nucleotides outside the gene matches: 5. The CDR3 bases are TGTGCCAGCAGTCCTGGGACTAGGAACGAGCAGTACTTC. It is translated as CASSPGTRNEQYF.

The chain links TRBV5-1 to TRBJ2-5, with 7 bases that match TRBD2. The CDR3 runs to 14 residues. After removal of 4 bases from V and 4 bases from J, the junction contained 7 bases not matched to a gene. Germline assignment: CDR1 SGHRS and CDR2 YFSETQ. The CDR3 DNA follows: TGCGCCAGCAGCGGGGGGGTGAGGGGAGAGACCCAGTACTTC. It encodes CASSGGVRGETQYF.

A few counts support this clone. The junction does not match germline at one end; this may be a read error. The chain combines TRBV4-2 with TRBJ2-3, with a weak D call TRBD2 (5 bases). This CDR3 is 14 amino acids long. CDR1 is LGHNA, CDR2 YNFKEQ, per germline. In nucleotides, the CDR3 is TGTGCCAGCAGCCAAGGGGCTAGCAGAGATACGCAGTATTTT. This encodes CASSQGASRDTQYF.

The V call is TRBV7-3, the J call TRBJ2-2, with a weak D call TRBD2 (6 bases). Trimming took 2 bases from V and 1 from J, leaving 8 bases between them. Germline-derived CDR1 and CDR2 are SGHTA and FQGTGA. The CDR3 is 15 amino acids. The CDR3 DNA reads TGTGCCAGCAGCTTAGTAGCGGAGAACACCGGGGAGCTGTTTTTT. It translates to CASSLVAENTGELFF.

The J gene is TRBJ2-3, the V gene TRBV30; 8 nucleotides line up with TRBD2. Unmatched junction bases numbered 6, after V lost 2 bases and J lost 2 bases. The CDR3 is 15 amino acids. Germline V gene lookup returns CDR1 GTSNPN and CDR2 SVGIG (reference sequence). Here the CDR3 DNA reads TGTGCCTGGAGTTACCGGGGGGGCCTCACAGATACGCAGTATTTT. This translates into CAWSYRGGLTDTQYF.

The CDR3 reads CASSWETGNYGYTF. CDR3 DNA sequence: TGTGCCAGCAGCTGGGAGACAGGGAACTATGGCTACACCTTC. This chain links TRBV5-5 with TRBJ1-2; 7 nucleotides match TRBD1. CDR1 SGHKS and CDR2 YYEKEE come from the germline V gene (reference sequence). J lost 2 bases, V lost 3 bases, and 4 bases had no gene match. The CDR3 consists of 14 residues.

The chain joins TRBV5-4 to TRBJ1-6; 8 nucleotides match TRBD1. The V and J ends lost 4 bases and 5 bases, in that order; junction bases with no gene match: 11. The CDR3 sequence is 17 residues long. Germline CDR1 and CDR2: SGHNT and YYREEE (reference sequence). The CDR3 DNA sequence: TGTGCCAGCAGCCCAGGACAGGGCACACCTAATAATTCACCCCTCCACTTT. As protein: CASSPGQGTPNNSPLHF.

The V and J genes are TRBV29-1 and TRBJ2-1; 12 bases line up with TRBD2. The J segment lost 7 bases and the V segment lost 7 bases, leaving 5 bases of the junction unmatched. This CDR3 contains 13 residues. Germline assignment: CDR1 SQVTM and CDR2 ANQGSEA. CDR3 sequence reads: CSASSGGANEQFF. CDR3 nucleotides: TGCAGCGCCTCTAGCGGGGGGGCGAATGAGCAGTTCTTC.

The chain couples TRBV9 to TRBJ2-5, with TRBD2 matching over 14 bases. V dropped 3 bases and J dropped 4; count of bases not matched to a gene: 2. Germline V CDR1 and CDR2: SGDLS, YYNGEE. The CDR3 consists of 15 residues. For the CDR3, the DNA is TGTGCCAGCAGCGGTGGGACTAGCGGGAGAGAGACCCAGTACTTC. Translating it yields CASSGGTSGRETQYF. The whole variable domain, filled in from reference TRBV9 and TRBJ2-5, reads DSGVTQTPKHLITATGQRVTLRCSPRSGDLSVYWYQQSLDQGLQFLIQYYNGEERAKGNILERFSAQQFPDLHSELNLSSLELGDSALYFCASSGGTSGRETQYFGPGTRLLVL.

The CDR3 DNA sequence: TGTGCCAGTAGCTTACGCCTTCCGGGGGGGCCGATTGAGCAGTTCTTC. This translates into CASSLRLPGGPIEQFF. The chain joins TRBV19 to TRBJ2-1, with 8 bases fitting TRBD2. Unmatched junction bases numbered 16, after V lost 6 bases and J lost 9 bases. The CDR3 is made up of 16 amino acids. Germline values: CDR1 LNHDA, CDR2 SQIVND (reference sequence).

The V gene is TRBV6-1, the J gene TRBJ1-5; TRBD1 might be the D (5 bases). The CDR3 loop spans 16 amino acids. In germline, CDR1 is MNHNS, CDR2 SASEGT. With 2 bases removed from V and 6 bases from J, the gap between germline ends came to 17 bases. The DNA of the CDR3 is TGTGCCAGCAGTGAAACAAGTGGGGGGGGTCGTCAGCCCCAGCATTTT. Translating gives CASSETSGGGRQPQHF.

The rearrangement uses TRBV7-8 and TRBJ2-7; D uncertain. Germline assignment: CDR1 SGHVS and CDR2 FQNEAQ. Trimming left V 1 base short and J 0 bases short, with 13 bases between. This CDR3 contains 16 residues. CDR3 nucleotide sequence: TGTGCCAGCAGCTTAGGGAGCCAGCCCGGCTCCTACGAGCAGTACTTC. As protein: CASSLGSQPGSYEQYF.

The chain links TRBV2 to TRBJ1-1; 7 bases line up with TRBD1. Germline-derived CDR1 and CDR2 are SNHLY and FYNNEI. The CDR3 spans 13 residues. Trimming removed 6 bases from V and 1 base from J; junction bases left unmatched: 2. The CDR3 sequence is CASRYRGNTEAFF. CDR3 DNA sequence: TGTGCCAGCAGGTACAGGGGGAACACTGAAGCTTTCTTT. Complete variable domain (other parts from reference TRBV2 and TRBJ1-1): EPEVTQTPSHQVTQMGQEVILRCVPISNHLYFYWYRQILGQKVEFLVSFYNNEISEKSEIFDDQFSVERPDGSNFTLKIRSTKLEDSAMYFCASRYRGNTEAFFGQGTRLTVV.

This clone appeared a single time. The V call is TRBV7-2, the J call TRBJ1-2; TRBD1 is a possible D gene (5 bases). The germline CDR1 and CDR2 sequences are SGHTA and FQGNSA. V lost 4 bases and J 6 bases, leaving 15 bases between the germline ends. This CDR3 is built from 14 residues. CDR3 region: CASSSQGTRDGYTF. Here the CDR3 DNA reads TGTGCCAGCAGCTCCCAGGGAACCCGAGATGGCTACACCTTC.

A few counts support this clone. V usage is TRBV6-6 and J usage is TRBJ1-5; 7 bases are a match to TRBD1. This CDR3 comprises 11 residues. Germline V gene lookup returns CDR1 MNHNY and CDR2 SVGAGI (reference sequence). DNA for the CDR3: TGTGCAGGGACAGTCAATCAGCCCCAGCATTTT. Protein: CAGTVNQPQHF.

The chain couples TRBV4-1 to TRBJ2-7; possible D gene TRBD2, 5 bases. The CDR3 has 13 residues. Trimming took 2 bases from V and 4 from J, leaving 9 bases between them. Germline V gene sequence: CDR1 MGHRA, CDR2 YSYEKL. The CDR3 here is CASSQTGFYEQYF. CDR3 nucleotides: TGCGCCAGCAGCCAAACGGGATTTTACGAGCAGTACTTC.

V is TRBV6-1 and J is TRBJ2-2; tentative D call: TRBD1 (5 bases). The CDR3 totals 14 residues. Germline V gene data show CDR1 as MNHNS and CDR2 as SASEGT. V lost 3 bases, J lost 4 bases, and 9 bases lay in between. The CDR3 nucleotides are TGTGCCAGCAGTGACAGGGTTGGCACCGGGGAGCTGTTTTTT. It is translated as CASSDRVGTGELFF.

This clone was seen more than once but under ten times. V usage is TRBV9 and J usage is TRBJ1-4, with no clear D. Per germline, CDR1 SGDLS and CDR2 YYNGEE. This CDR3 has 14 residues. V lost 0 bases to trimming and J lost 6 bases, with 9 bases between them. In DNA, the CDR3 is TGTGCCAGCAGCGTAGGTCCGGGTGATGAAAAACTGTTTTTT. The encoded protein is CASSVGPGDEKLFF.

In its sample, this clone was seen a few times. The chain combines TRBV30 with TRBJ2-7; 10 bases agree with TRBD1. The V segment lost 4 bases and the J segment 7 bases; nucleotides outside the gene matches: 13. CDR1 and CDR2 (germline): GTSNPN, SVGIG (reference sequence). The CDR3 loop spans 15 amino acids. The CDR3 DNA reads as TGTGCCTGGACGTTATCGATGACAGGGGGCGAGGAGCAGTACTTC. It yields the protein CAWTLSMTGGEEQYF.

This clone is a singleton in its sample. The chain has TRBV18 and TRBJ2-3, with 9 bases aligning to TRBD1. The CDR3 extends over 15 amino acids. V trimming: 5 bases; J trimming: 4 bases; junction bases outside the gene matches: 7. Germline CDR1 and CDR2: KGHSH and LQKENI. The CDR3 DNA sequence: TGTGCCAGCTCAACGACAGGGGGTAGCGCAGATACGCAGTATTTT. Translating it yields CASSTTGGSADTQYF.

V gene TRBV10-3 combines with J gene TRBJ2-5, with D possibly being TRBD1 (6 bases). CDR1 is ENHRY and CDR2 is SYGVKD in the germline V gene. Trimming removed 6 bases from V and 5 bases from J, with 16 bases in between. The CDR3 has 14 residues. For the CDR3, the DNA is TGTGCCATCAGAACACAACAGGGCTCGGAGACCCAGTACTTC. It is translated as CAIRTQQGSETQYF.

The genes are TRBV19 and TRBJ2-5, with D possibly being TRBD2 (6 bases). The DNA end lines up better with TRBJ2-7; the J call may be wrong. Germline assignment: CDR1 LNHDA and CDR2 SQIVND (reference sequence). This CDR3 comprises 14 residues. The CDR3 region is CASSRGLSAYEQYF. CDR3 sequence (DNA): TGTGCCAGTAGTAGGGGACTCTCCGCCTACGAGCAGTACTTC.